Sequencing of this T cell receptor (beta chain) was carried out in a study of cytomegalovirus exposure and HLA in healthy donors. Healthy individuals who donated bone marrow served as the donors. This CDR3 has 15 residues. The germline gives CDR1 MNHEY, CDR2 SMNVEV (reference sequence). Unmatched junction bases numbered 9, after V lost 5 bases and J lost 6 bases. The PCR had 60 Vbeta and 13 Jbeta primers. Here immunoSEQ multiplex PCR was the method, and the copy in TCRdb shows in-frame clones only, minus some. The table lists about 86,000 clones, roughly 83% of them singletons. As regards this clone: No antigen is known for it.

Overall study results and limits: Later, an analysis found that common viral pathogens appeared to be linked with several of the most significant clusters. High specificity and sensitivity for cytomegalovirus status were reported for the classifier. Testing in vitro showed a few CMV-associated chains specific for CMV antigens.

The chain couples TRBV27 to TRBJ1-3; 8 nucleotides align to TRBD1. Source material: PBMCs. The receptor comes from a woman between 40 and 55 years old in good health and CMV-seropositive. CDR3 protein: CASSITGTGLNTIYF. As DNA, the CDR3 is TGTGCCAGCAGTATCACAGGGACAGGTTTAAACACCATATATTTT.